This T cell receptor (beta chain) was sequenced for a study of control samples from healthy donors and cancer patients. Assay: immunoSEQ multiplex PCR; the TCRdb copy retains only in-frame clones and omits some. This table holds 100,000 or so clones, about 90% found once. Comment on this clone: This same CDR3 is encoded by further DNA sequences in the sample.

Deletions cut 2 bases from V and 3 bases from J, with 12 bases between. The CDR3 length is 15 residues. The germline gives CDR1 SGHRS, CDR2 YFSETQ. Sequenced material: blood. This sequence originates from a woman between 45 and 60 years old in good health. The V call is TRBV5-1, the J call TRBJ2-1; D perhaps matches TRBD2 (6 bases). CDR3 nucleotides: TGCGCCAGCAGCTTTATCGGGGGAGACTACAATGAGCAGTTCTTC. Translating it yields CASSFIGGDYNEQFF. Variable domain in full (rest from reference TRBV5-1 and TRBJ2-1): KAGVTQTPRYLIKTRGQQVTLSCSPISGHRSVSWYQQTPGQGLQFLFEYFSETQRNKGNFPGRFSGRQFSNSRSEMNVSTLELGDSALYLCASSFIGGDYNEQFFGPGTRLTVL.